These T cell receptor beta chains were read from a single sample in a study of blood T cell repertoires in COVID-19. Measured with immunoSEQ multiplex PCR; TCRdb has only the in-frame clones, and not every one. The sample lists 250,000 or so clones, around four fifths occurring once. The specimen was peripheral blood. The receptors stem from a man aged 60 to 69 with acute or convalescent COVID-19. CDR3s include the opening cysteine and the closing phenylalanine or tryptophan. The D gene is left open where the match is weak. For some rows the clone size is stated as once, few or many, or as a class when expanded; others skip it.

d_call	cdr3_length	clone_size	v_call	j_call	cdr3_nt	cdr3_aa
TRBD1	15	once	TRBV3-1/TRBV3-2	TRBJ2-5	TGTGCCAGCAGCCCCGGGACAGCGAGGGGGGAGACCCAGTACTTC	CASSPGTARGETQYF
-	15	few	TRBV27	TRBJ1-4	TGTGCCAGCAGTCCGACTACGTTGTACAGAGAAAAACTGTTTTTT	CASSPTTLYREKLFF
TRBD1	20	-	TRBV5-1	TRBJ1-1	TGCGCCAGCAGCTTGCGGACATGGGGGTGGGGACAGGGAACGCGGACTGAAGCTTTCTTT	CASSLRTWGWGQGTRTEAFF
TRBD1	15	-	TRBV9	TRBJ1-1	TGTGCCAGCAGCGTAGGGGGACAGTTGAACACTGAAGCTTTCTTT	CASSVGGQLNTEAFF
TRBD2	14	-	TRBV11-2	TRBJ2-1	TGTGCCAGCAGCTCCCAGCGGGGAAACAATGAGCAGTTCTTC	CASSSQRGNNEQFF
TRBD1	16	few	TRBV15	TRBJ1-5	TGTGCCACCAGCAGCGCCCCACAGGGGGGAAGGGGGCCCCAGCATTTT	CATSSAPQGGRGPQHF
-	11	-	TRBV11-2	TRBJ2-3	TGTGCCAGCAGCCGGGGGGATACGCAGTATTTT	CASSRGDTQYF
-	16	-	TRBV5-6	TRBJ2-6	TGTGCCAGCAGCTTGCTTGACGGAGCTGGGGCCAACGTCCTGACTTTC	CASSLLDGAGANVLTF
-	12	-	TRBV5-1	TRBJ2-7	TGCGCCAGCAGCGCCACAGGGTACGAGCAGTACTTC	CASSATGYEQYF
TRBD1	12	-	TRBV2	TRBJ1-2	TGTGCCAGTAACGACAGGGGCGGAGGCTACACCTTC	CASNDRGGGYTF
-	16	few	TRBV9	TRBJ1-1	TGTGCCAGCAGCCAATCGCAGGGACAAAGGAACACTGAAGCTTTCTTT	CASSQSQGQRNTEAFF
-	14	once	TRBV19	TRBJ2-7	TGTGCCAGTAGTTGGTCAGGGGTCGGCTACGAGCAGTACTTC	CASSWSGVGYEQYF
-	16	few	TRBV5-6	TRBJ1-1	TGTGCCAGCAGCTTTCCGGGTCCGTTTGCGAACACTGAAGCTTTCTTT	CASSFPGPFANTEAFF
TRBD1	17	-	TRBV6-1	TRBJ1-5	TGTGCCAGCAGTGCACAGGACAGGGCGCGGACTAATCAGCCCCAGCATTTT	CASSAQDRARTNQPQHF
-	16	-	TRBV19	TRBJ2-1	TGTGCCAGTAGTATCCAGACAGGAATCTCCTACAATGAGCAGTTCTTC	CASSIQTGISYNEQFF
-	12	-	TRBV3-1/TRBV3-2	TRBJ1-1	TGTGCCAGCAGCCAAGAAACTACTGAAGCTTTCTTT	CASSQETTEAFF
-	15	-	TRBV10-2	TRBJ1-4	TGCGCCAGCAGTGAGTCAGCGGGGAGGAGGGAAAAACTGTTTTTT	CASSESAGRREKLFF
-	14	once	TRBV21-1	TRBJ2-7	TGTGCCAGCAGCAAAGCGGGAGGGTACGACGAGCAGTACTTC	CASSKAGGYDEQYF
TRBD1	15	once	TRBV28	TRBJ2-7	TGTGCCAGCACTTTTAGGTTGGACAGGGACTACGAGCAGTACTTC	CASTFRLDRDYEQYF
-	14	-	TRBV6-6	TRBJ1-5	TGTGCCAGCACTCAGGGTTATAGCAATCAGCCCCAGCATTTT	CASTQGYSNQPQHF
-	15	-	TRBV27	TRBJ1-5	TGTGCCAGCAGTTTAAACTGGGGGCTCAATCAGCCCCAGCATTTT	CASSLNWGLNQPQHF
-	15	few	TRBV6-6	TRBJ1-6	TGTGCCAGCAGTTACTCGAGACAGGCGAATTCACCCCTCCACTTT	CASSYSRQANSPLHF
-	14	-	TRBV9	TRBJ2-7	TGTGCCAGCAGCCCGGACAGCCACTCCTACGAGCAGTACTTC	CASSPDSHSYEQYF
-	11	-	TRBV20-1	TRBJ2-2	TGCAGTGCTAGGGAGACGGGGGAGCTGTTTTTT	CSARETGELFF
-	14	-	TRBV10-3	TRBJ2-1	TGTGCCATCAGTGAGTCGATGGGAGCGGGTGAGCAGTTCTTC	CAISESMGAGEQFF
-	14	-	TRBV28	TRBJ2-4	TGTGCCAGCTTGCGACAGGTAGCCAAAAACATTCAGTACTTC	CASLRQVAKNIQYF
TRBD2	14	few	TRBV27	TRBJ2-2	TGTGCCAGCAGTCCCGGGACTACGACCGGGGAGCTGTTTTTT	CASSPGTTTGELFF
-	18	-	TRBV3-1/TRBV3-2	TRBJ2-2	TGTGCCAGCAGCCAAGATCCGGGGATGGCGGGGCCAGCCGGGGAGCTGTTTTTT	CASSQDPGMAGPAGELFF
-	15	-	TRBV21-1	TRBJ2-7	TGTGCCAGCAGCAAGCGCTTGGACTTCTCCTACGAGCAGTACTTC	CASSKRLDFSYEQYF
TRBD2	15	-	TRBV6-5	TRBJ2-7	TGTGCCAGCAGTTTAGAGCGGGGGGGGTCCTACGAGCAGTACTTC	CASSLERGGSYEQYF
-	13	once	TRBV28	TRBJ2-5	TGTGCCAGCTACGGCAGGGAACAAGAGACCCAGTACTTC	CASYGREQETQYF
-	15	-	TRBV6-5	TRBJ2-6	TGTGCCAGCAGTACGACAGGATCTGGGGCCAACGTCCTGACTTTC	CASSTTGSGANVLTF
-	15	-	TRBV28	TRBJ1-6	TGTGCCAGCAGCCCCTTAAGTGAGCTAGAATCGGCCCTCCACTTT	CASSPLSELESALHF
-	14	-	TRBV7-2	TRBJ2-2	TGTGCCAGCAGCTTAGGTCGGAGCACCGGGGAGCTGTTTTTT	CASSLGRSTGELFF
-	12	-	TRBV11-3	TRBJ2-1	TGTGCCAGCAGCCCGGGGTCCTGGGAGCAGTTCTTC	CASSPGSWEQFF
-	14	-	TRBV5-1	TRBJ1-4	TGCGCCAGCAGCTTGGACCAGGTTAATGAAAAACTGTTTTTT	CASSLDQVNEKLFF
TRBD2	17	-	TRBV5-4	TRBJ2-2	TGTGCCAGCAGCTTGGCTTTCGGGAGGGCGAACACCGGGGAGCTGTTTTTT	CASSLAFGRANTGELFF
TRBD2	18	once	TRBV7-9	TRBJ2-3	TGTGCCAGCAGCGATCGTTGGACGGGAGGTATATTCGCAGATACGCAGTATTTT	CASSDRWTGGIFADTQYF